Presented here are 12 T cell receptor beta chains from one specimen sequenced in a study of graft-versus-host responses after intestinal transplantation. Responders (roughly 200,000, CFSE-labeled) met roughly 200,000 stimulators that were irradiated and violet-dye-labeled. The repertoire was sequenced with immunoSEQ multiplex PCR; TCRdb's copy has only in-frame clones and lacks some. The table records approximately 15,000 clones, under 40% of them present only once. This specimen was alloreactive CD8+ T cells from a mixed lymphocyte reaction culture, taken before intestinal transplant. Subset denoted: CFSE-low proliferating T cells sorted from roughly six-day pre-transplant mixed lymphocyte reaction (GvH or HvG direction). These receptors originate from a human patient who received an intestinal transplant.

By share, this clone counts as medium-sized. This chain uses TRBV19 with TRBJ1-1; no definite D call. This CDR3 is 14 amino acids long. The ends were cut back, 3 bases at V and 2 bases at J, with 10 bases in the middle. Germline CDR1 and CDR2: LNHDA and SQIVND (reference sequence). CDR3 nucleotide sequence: TGTGCCAGTAGTATGGGCGGCCAAAACACTGAAGCTTTCTTT. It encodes CASSMGGQNTEAFF.

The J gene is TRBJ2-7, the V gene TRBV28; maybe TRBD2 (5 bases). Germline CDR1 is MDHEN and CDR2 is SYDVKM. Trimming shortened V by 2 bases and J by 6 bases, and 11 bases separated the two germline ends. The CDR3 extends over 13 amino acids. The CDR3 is CASSLEGSGEQYF. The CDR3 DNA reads TGTGCCAGCAGTTTAGAGGGTTCAGGCGAGCAGTACTTC.

The CDR3 here is CASRLRDRGYSNQPQHF. In DNA, the CDR3 is TGCGCCAGCAGGCTCCGGGACAGGGGATATAGCAATCAGCCCCAGCATTTT. The chain uses TRBV5-1 and TRBJ1-5; 10 bases map to TRBD1. CDR1 and CDR2 from the germline V gene are SGHRS and YFSETQ. J gave up 0 bases and V 5 bases, and 8 bases lay outside the gene matches. This CDR3 region has 17 residues.

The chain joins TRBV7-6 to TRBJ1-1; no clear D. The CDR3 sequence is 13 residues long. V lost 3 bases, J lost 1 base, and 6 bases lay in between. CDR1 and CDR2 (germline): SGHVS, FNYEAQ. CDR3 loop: CASSFRENTEAFF. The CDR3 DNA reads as TGTGCCAGCAGCTTCCGGGAGAACACTGAAGCTTTCTTT.

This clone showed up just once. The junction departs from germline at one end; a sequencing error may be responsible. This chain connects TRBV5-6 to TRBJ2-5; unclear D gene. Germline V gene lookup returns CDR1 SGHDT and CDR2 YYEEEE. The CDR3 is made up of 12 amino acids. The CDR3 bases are TGTGCCAGCAGCCTTGGCACGGCGACCGAGTACTTC. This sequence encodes CASSLGTATEYF.

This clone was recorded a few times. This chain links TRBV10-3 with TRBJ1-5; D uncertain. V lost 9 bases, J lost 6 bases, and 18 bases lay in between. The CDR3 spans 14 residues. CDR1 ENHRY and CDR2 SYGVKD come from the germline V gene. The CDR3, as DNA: TGTGCCATATCCAGCGGGCGTCGTGGTCAGCCCCAGCATTTT. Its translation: CAISSGRRGQPQHF.

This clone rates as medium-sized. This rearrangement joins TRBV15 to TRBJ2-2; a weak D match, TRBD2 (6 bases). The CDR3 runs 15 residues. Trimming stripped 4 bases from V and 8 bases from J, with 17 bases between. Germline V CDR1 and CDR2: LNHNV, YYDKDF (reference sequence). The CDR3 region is CATSIRGGIFGELFF. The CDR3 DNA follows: TGTGCCACCAGCATAAGGGGAGGAATATTTGGGGAGCTGTTTTTT.

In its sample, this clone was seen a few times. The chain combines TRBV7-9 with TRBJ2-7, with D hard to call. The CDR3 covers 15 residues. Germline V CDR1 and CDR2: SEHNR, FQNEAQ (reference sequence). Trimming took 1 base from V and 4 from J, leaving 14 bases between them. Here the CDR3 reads CASSLGLVFPYEQYF. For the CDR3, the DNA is TGTGCCAGCAGCTTAGGGTTGGTTTTTCCTTACGAGCAGTACTTC.

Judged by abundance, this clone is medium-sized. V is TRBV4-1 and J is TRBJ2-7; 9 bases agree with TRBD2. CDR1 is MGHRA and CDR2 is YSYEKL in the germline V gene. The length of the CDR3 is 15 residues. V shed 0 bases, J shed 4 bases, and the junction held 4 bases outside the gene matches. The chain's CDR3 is CASSQEGLATYEQYF. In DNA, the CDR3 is TGCGCCAGCAGCCAAGAGGGACTAGCCACATACGAGCAGTACTTC.

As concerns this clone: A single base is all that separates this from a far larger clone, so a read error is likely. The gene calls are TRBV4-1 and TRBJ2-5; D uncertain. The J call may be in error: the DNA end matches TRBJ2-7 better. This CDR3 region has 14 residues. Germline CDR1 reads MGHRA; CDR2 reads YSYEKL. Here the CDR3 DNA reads TGCGCCAGCAGTCAAGATGCGGCAGTCTACGAGCAGTACTTC. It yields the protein CASSQDAAVYEQYF.

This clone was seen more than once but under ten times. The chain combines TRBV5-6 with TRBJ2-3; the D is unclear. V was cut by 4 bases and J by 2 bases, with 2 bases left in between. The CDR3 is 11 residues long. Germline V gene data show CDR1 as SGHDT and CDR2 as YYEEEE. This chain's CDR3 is CASSVTDTQYF. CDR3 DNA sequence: TGTGCCAGCAGCGTCACAGATACGCAGTATTTT.

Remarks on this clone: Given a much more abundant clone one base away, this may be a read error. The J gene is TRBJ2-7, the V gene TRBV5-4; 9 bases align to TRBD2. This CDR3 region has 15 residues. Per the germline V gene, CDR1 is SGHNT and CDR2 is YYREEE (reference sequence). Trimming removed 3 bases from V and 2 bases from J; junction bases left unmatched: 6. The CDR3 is CASSSGTSRAYEQYF. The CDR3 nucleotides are TGTGCCAGCAGCTCAGGGACTAGCAGGGCCTACGAGCAGTACTTC.